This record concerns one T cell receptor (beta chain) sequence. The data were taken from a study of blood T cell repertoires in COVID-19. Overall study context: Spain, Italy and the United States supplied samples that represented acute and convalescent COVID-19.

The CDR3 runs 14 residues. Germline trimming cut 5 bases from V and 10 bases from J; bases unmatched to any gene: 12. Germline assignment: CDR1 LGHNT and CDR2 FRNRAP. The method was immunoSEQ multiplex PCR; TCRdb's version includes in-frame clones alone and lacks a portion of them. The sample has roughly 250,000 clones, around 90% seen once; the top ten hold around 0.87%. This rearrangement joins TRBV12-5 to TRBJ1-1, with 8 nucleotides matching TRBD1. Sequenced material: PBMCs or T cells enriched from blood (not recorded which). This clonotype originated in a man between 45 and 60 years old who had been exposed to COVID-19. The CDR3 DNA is TGTGCTAGTGGTACACAGGGGGGACCTCGGTTAGCTTTCTTT. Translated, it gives CASGTQGGPRLAFF.